A selection of T cell receptor beta chains follows, all from one sample in a study of shared clonotypes between healthy human individuals. TCRdb keeps only in-frame clones here, not all; method: immunoSEQ multiplex PCR. Among 2 million to 2.5 million clones, roughly 92% were seen once, and the ten largest hold around 0.38%. The specimen sequenced was naive CD4+ T cells from PBMCs. All receptors derive from a man younger than 35 in good health. Some clones in this sample may be carry-over from other donors' samples. Both conserved end residues are part of each CDR3. The order of the fields is V gene, clone size, CDR3 protein. Only some rows state a clone size, as once, few, many or a class for expanded clones.

V gene: TRBV30
clone size: .
CDR3 protein: CAWTPKYEQYF

V gene: TRBV25-1
clone size: .
CDR3 protein: CASSEFAGGTSGANVLTF

V gene: TRBV11-1
clone size: .
CDR3 protein: CASSLSRLEGYEQYF

V gene: TRBV28
clone size: once
CDR3 protein: CASSFPAGRSTDTQYF

V gene: TRBV28
clone size: few
CDR3 protein: CASRLNTEAFF

V gene: TRBV6-1
clone size: .
CDR3 protein: CASGQNYGYTF

V gene: TRBV2
clone size: .
CDR3 protein: CASSPLDRGADTQYF

V gene: TRBV5-1
clone size: .
CDR3 protein: CASSLSGQGYEQYF

V gene: TRBV28
clone size: .
CDR3 protein: CASREWGDGSGNTIYF

V gene: TRBV10-3
clone size: .
CDR3 protein: CAISPGQQETQYF

V gene: TRBV5-1
clone size: .
CDR3 protein: CASSPQLAGVGETQYF

V gene: TRBV7-2
clone size: .
CDR3 protein: CASRLYGTSSTDTQYF

V gene: TRBV4-1
clone size: .
CDR3 protein: CASSQALAGVGPSTDTQYF

V gene: TRBV5-1
clone size: .
CDR3 protein: CASSLGTDPYGYTF

V gene: TRBV9
clone size: .
CDR3 protein: CASSEEHAGTSGNEQFF

V gene: TRBV6-6
clone size: .
CDR3 protein: CASRDRGYQPQHF

V gene: TRBV5-1
clone size: .
CDR3 protein: CASSPDRSNTEAFF

V gene: TRBV7-6
clone size: .
CDR3 protein: CASSSGTGAYGYTF

V gene: TRBV7-3
clone size: .
CDR3 protein: CASSLTFGTSGNTIYF

V gene: TRBV25-1
clone size: .
CDR3 protein: CASSRRGTNYEQYF

V gene: TRBV6-6
clone size: .
CDR3 protein: CASLGGRGFYEQYF

V gene: TRBV5-4
clone size: .
CDR3 protein: CASSPMNKDALTYEQYF

V gene: TRBV29-1
clone size: .
CDR3 protein: CSVGGGQGQEKLFF

V gene: TRBV5-1
clone size: .
CDR3 protein: CASTPGSSGANVLTF

V gene: TRBV11-2
clone size: .
CDR3 protein: CASRSLRRGDETYNEQFF

V gene: TRBV6-1
clone size: .
CDR3 protein: CASTIGAYYGYTF

V gene: TRBV21-1
clone size: once
CDR3 protein: CASSTLGISGNTIYF

V gene: TRBV27
clone size: .
CDR3 protein: CASSLRSLAGVYEQYF

V gene: TRBV11-2
clone size: .
CDR3 protein: CASSLTGIPNTEAFF

V gene: TRBV28
clone size: .
CDR3 protein: CASFTVDTSPGNTIYF

V gene: TRBV4-3
clone size: .
CDR3 protein: CASSQGTQGMNTEAFF

V gene: TRBV14
clone size: .
CDR3 protein: CASSPFKGAGNEQFF

V gene: TRBV28
clone size: .
CDR3 protein: CASSLTGYGYTF

V gene: TRBV30
clone size: once
CDR3 protein: CAWNVGLPKHSNQPQHF

V gene: TRBV2
clone size: .
CDR3 protein: CASSVEGGLEQYF

V gene: TRBV18
clone size: .
CDR3 protein: CASSPPGQPGGEQYF

V gene: TRBV5-1
clone size: once
CDR3 protein: CASSISGSNQETQYF

V gene: TRBV29-1
clone size: .
CDR3 protein: CSARGLAGGEQYF

V gene: TRBV6-5
clone size: once
CDR3 protein: CASSTTQATNEKLFF

V gene: TRBV28
clone size: .
CDR3 protein: CASRVQGYEQYF

V gene: TRBV7-9
clone size: .
CDR3 protein: CASSLSNSYNEQFF

V gene: TRBV5-8
clone size: .
CDR3 protein: CASPARGGTNEKLFF

V gene: TRBV25-1
clone size: once
CDR3 protein: CASRETTPSSYEQYF

V gene: TRBV18
clone size: .
CDR3 protein: CASSPGLLSYEQYF

V gene: TRBV28
clone size: .
CDR3 protein: CASSKTGNEQYF

V gene: TRBV6-6
clone size: .
CDR3 protein: CASSLSFGNTIYF

V gene: TRBV15
clone size: .
CDR3 protein: CATSLDRGTPQVSSYNEQFF

V gene: TRBV28
clone size: few
CDR3 protein: CASSARFYGYTF

V gene: TRBV9
clone size: .
CDR3 protein: CASSGYRGHYGYTF